The entry that follows covers one TCR beta chain sequence. The V gene lost 3 bases and the J gene lost 9 bases, with 12 bases spanning the gap. CDR1 is GTSNPN and CDR2 is SVGIG in the germline V gene (reference sequence). CDR3 size: 12 residues. This specimen belongs to a study of blood T cell repertoires in COVID-19. Original methodology: Nucleated cell number was recorded as an estimate derived from reference gene primer amplification. TCRdb keeps only in-frame clones here, not all; method: immunoSEQ multiplex PCR. Clonal size and the V and J genes are those of that table, whereas D and trimming came from the DNA. The repertoire holds around 330,000 clones, with 85% as singletons.

The chain carries TRBV30 and TRBJ2-1, with a tentative D call TRBD1 (6 bases). What was sequenced was PBMCs or T cells enriched from blood (not recorded which). This TCR derives from a woman under 40 who had been exposed to COVID-19. The CDR3 loop is CAWSGIRGEQFF. The CDR3 DNA reads as TGTGCCTGGAGCGGGATCAGGGGTGAGCAGTTCTTC.